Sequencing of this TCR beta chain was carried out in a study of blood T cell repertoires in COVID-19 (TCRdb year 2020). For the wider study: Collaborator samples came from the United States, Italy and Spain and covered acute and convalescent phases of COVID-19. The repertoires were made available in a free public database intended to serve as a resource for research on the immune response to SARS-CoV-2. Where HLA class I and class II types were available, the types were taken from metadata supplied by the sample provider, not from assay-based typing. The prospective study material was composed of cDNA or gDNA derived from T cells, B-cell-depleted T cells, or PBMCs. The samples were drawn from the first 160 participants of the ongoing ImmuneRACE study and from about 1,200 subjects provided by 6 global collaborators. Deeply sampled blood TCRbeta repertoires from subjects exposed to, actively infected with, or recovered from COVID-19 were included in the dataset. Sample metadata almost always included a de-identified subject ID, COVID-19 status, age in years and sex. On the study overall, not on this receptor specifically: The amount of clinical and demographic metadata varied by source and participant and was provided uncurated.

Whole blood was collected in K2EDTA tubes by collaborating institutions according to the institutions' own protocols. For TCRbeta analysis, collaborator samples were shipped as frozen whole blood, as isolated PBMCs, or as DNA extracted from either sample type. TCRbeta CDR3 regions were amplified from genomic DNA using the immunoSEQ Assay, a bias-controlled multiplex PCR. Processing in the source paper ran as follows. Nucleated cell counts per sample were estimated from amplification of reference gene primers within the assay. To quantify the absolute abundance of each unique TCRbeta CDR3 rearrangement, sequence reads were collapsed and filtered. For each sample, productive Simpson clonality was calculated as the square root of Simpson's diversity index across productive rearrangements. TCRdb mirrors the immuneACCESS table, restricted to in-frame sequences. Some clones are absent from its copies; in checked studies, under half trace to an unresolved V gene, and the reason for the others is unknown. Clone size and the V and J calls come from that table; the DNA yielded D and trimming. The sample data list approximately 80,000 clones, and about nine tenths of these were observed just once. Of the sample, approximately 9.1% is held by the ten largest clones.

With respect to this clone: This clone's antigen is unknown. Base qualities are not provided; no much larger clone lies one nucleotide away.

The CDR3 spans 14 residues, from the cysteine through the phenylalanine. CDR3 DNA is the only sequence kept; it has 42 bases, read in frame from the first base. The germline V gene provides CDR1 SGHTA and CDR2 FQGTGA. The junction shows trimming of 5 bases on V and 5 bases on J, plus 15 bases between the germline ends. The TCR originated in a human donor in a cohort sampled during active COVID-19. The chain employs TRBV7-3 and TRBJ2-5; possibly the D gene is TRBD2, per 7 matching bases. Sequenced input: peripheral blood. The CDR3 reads CASSVEGGAETQYF. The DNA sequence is TGTGCCAGCAGCGTCGAAGGGGGGGCGGAGACCCAGTACTTC.